These T cell receptor beta chains were read from a single sample in a study of T cells expressing NK-cell markers. TCRdb reprocessed the 5' RACE reads, with one entry per CDR3 protein and no DNA. The sample's table shows a few hundred thousand distinct CDR3 sequences. The sequencing sample was made of blood T cells: a sorted CD56 or NKG2C T cell subset, CD4+ or CD8+ T cells, or bulk PBMC T cells (not recorded which). The receptors derive from a man younger than 35 in good health. The CDR3 runs from the conserved cysteine through the conserved F or W.

TRBJ1-1,TRBV2,CASSAVLGRNTEAFF
TRBJ2-5,TRBV7-9,CASSLAGSMQETQYF
TRBJ2-1,TRBV6-5,CASSYSKTSGYNEQFF
TRBJ2-5,TRBV20-1,CSARDGRGTSETQYF
TRBJ2-1,TRBV29-1,CSVSIELAINEQFF
TRBJ2-1,TRBV2,CASNTGGPEYEQFF
TRBJ2-4,TRBV12-3/TRBV12-4,CASTVTGRWAKNIQYF
TRBJ1-2,TRBV12-3/TRBV12-4,CASSFGDGYTF
TRBJ1-5,TRBV25-1,CASSEEGRGDGQPQHF
TRBJ1-6,TRBV6-1,CASSPGTSNSPLHF
TRBJ1-4,TRBV20-1,CSARLAATTNEKLFF
TRBJ2-6,TRBV15,CATSREDLELRLSGANVLTF
TRBJ2-5,TRBV25-1,CASSAAGRETQYF
TRBJ2-7,TRBV7-2,CASSPLAGVISDEQYF
TRBJ2-1,TRBV20-1,CSASVASGLAYNEQFF
TRBJ2-3,TRBV6-4,CASSDAGLGTQYF
TRBJ1-1,TRBV20-1,CSARDQGRTTTWGTEAFF
TRBJ1-5,TRBV7-8,CASSLRSQPQHF
TRBJ2-1,TRBV24-1,CATSVPPRREQFF
TRBJ2-1,TRBV6-5,CASSYLAELRTGEQFF
TRBJ2-7,TRBV12-3/TRBV12-4,CASGVSGTRSYEQYF
TRBJ1-2,TRBV29-1,CSVHSGTNLYGYTF
TRBJ1-1,TRBV10-3,CAIRGQGEAFF
TRBJ2-1,TRBV6-5,CASSYITGAYNEQFF
TRBJ2-1,TRBV6-5,CASSYAGNPQYNEQFF
TRBJ1-6,TRBV6-1,CASRGSMDNSPLHF
TRBJ2-2,TRBV5-1,CASSLFGANTGELFF
TRBJ2-6,TRBV29-1,CSVGTADSGANVLTF
TRBJ1-2,TRBV29-1,CSVEVWARGHGYTF
TRBJ2-3,TRBV4-3,CASSQGGLRTDTQYF
TRBJ1-1,TRBV7-2,CACLPQGGRTEAFF
TRBJ2-3,TRBV6-5,CASSYLGAPDTQYF
TRBJ2-3,TRBV5-1,CASSAGGRGTDTQYF